The TCR beta chain described here comes from a study of blood T cell repertoires in COVID-19. J lost 5 bases, V lost 5 bases, and 12 bases had no gene match. From germline, CDR1 is SGHVS and CDR2 FNYEAQ. The CDR3 sequence is 15 residues long. Measured with immunoSEQ multiplex PCR; TCRdb has only the in-frame clones, and not every one. The sample shows about 63,000 clones, roughly 80% of them seen only once. This receptor was taken from a human donor in a cohort sampled during active COVID-19. The V gene is TRBV7-6, the J gene TRBJ2-7, with TRBD2 matching over 7 bases. Sequencing was performed on peripheral blood. The CDR3 region is CASSQFGGSLDEQYF. Here the CDR3 DNA reads TGTGCCAGCAGCCAATTCGGCGGGAGTCTCGACGAGCAGTACTTC.